These 30 T cell receptor beta chains originate from one sample sequenced in a study of cytomegalovirus exposure and HLA in healthy donors. The PCR employed 60 Vbeta primers together with 13 Jbeta primers. Measured with immunoSEQ multiplex PCR; TCRdb has only the in-frame clones, and not every one. The sample carries around 100,000 clones, over 60% recorded once. The sample taken for sequencing was PBMCs. These receptor sequences come from a man in his thirties or forties in good health and CMV-seropositive.

V is TRBV7-9 and J is TRBJ2-7; D is unclear. V was trimmed by 4 bases and J by 6 bases, leaving 7 bases between them. The CDR3 covers 11 residues. Germline lookup yields CDR1 SEHNR and CDR2 FQNEAQ (reference sequence). Written as DNA, the CDR3 is TGTGCCAGCAGCTGGGCGAGCGAGCAGTACTTC. Amino acids: CASSWASEQYF.

A single count supports this clone. The genes are TRBV5-1 and TRBJ1-3; D perhaps matches TRBD1 (6 bases). The CDR3 extends over 14 amino acids. Trimming removed 0 bases from V and 2 bases from J, with 6 bases in between. Germline CDR1 and CDR2: SGHRS and YFSETQ. CDR3 amino acids: CASSLDRAGNTIYF. DNA of the CDR3: TGCGCCAGCAGCTTGGACAGGGCTGGAAACACCATATATTTT.

This clone was seen just once. The chain uses TRBV7-9 and TRBJ2-5; possibly TRBD2 for D (5 bases). This CDR3 has 14 residues. V lost 1 base and J 9 bases, leaving 15 bases between the germline ends. Germline V gene sequence: CDR1 SEHNR, CDR2 FQNEAQ (reference sequence). The CDR3 nucleotides are TGTGCCAGCAGCTTAGTAGGCCGGGATGGGGCCCAGTACTTC. It yields the protein CASSLVGRDGAQYF.

V gene TRBV7-5 combines with J gene TRBJ2-7; the D call of TRBD2 is as the table states it, not checked on the DNA. TRBV7-5 constitutes a pseudogene. The CDR3 contains 16 residues. CDR3 sequence: CVRSLGWCGEAGEQYF. The DNA of the CDR3 is TGTGTCAGAAGCTTAGGTTGGTGCGGAGAGGCGGGCGAGCAGTACTTC.

The chain combines TRBV7-9 with TRBJ1-5, with D unresolved. V was pared by 5 bases and J by 7 bases, with 12 bases between. Germline CDR1 reads SEHNR; CDR2 reads FQNEAQ (reference sequence). The CDR3 loop spans 13 amino acids. The CDR3 loop is CASSGARGQPQHF. The CDR3 DNA follows: TGTGCCAGCAGCGGCGCCCGGGGACAGCCCCAGCATTTT. Full variable domain (missing parts from reference TRBV7-9 and TRBJ1-5): DTGVSQNPRHKITKRGQNVTFRCDPISEHNRLYWYRQTLGQGPEFLTYFQNEAQLEKSRLLSDRFSAERPKGSFSTLEIQRTEQGDSAMYLCASSGARGQPQHFGDGTRLSIL.

This chain links TRBV5-6 with TRBJ2-5; 13 bases map to TRBD2. The germline V gene encodes CDR1 SGHDT and CDR2 YYEEEE. The CDR3 length is 19 residues. Germline trimming cut 4 bases from V and 4 bases from J; bases unmatched to any gene: 16. The CDR3 DNA follows: TGTGCCAGCAGCGCAACCTTTACTAGCGGGGGGGCCTATGGAGAGACCCAGTACTTC. Protein product: CASSATFTSGGAYGETQYF.

This clone was observed a few times. The genes are TRBV21-1 and TRBJ1-1; the table's D call of TRBD1 was not tested on the DNA. TRBV21-1 is a recognized pseudogene. This CDR3 has 13 amino acids. The CDR3 sequence is CASSPQGSTEAFF. The DNA of the CDR3 is TGTGCCAGCAGCCCACAGGGAAGTACTGAAGCTTTCTTT.

The V gene is TRBV12-5, the J gene TRBJ2-7; no reliable D call. CDR3 size: 15 residues. V was pared by 0 bases and J by 6 bases, with 15 bases between. Germline CDR1 is LGHNT and CDR2 is FRNRAP. CDR3 region: CASGLVSGVPLEQYF. CDR3 nucleotide sequence: TGTGCTAGTGGTTTGGTTTCTGGAGTGCCCCTCGAGCAGTACTTC.

This clone appeared a single time. The V call is TRBV10-3, the J call TRBJ1-2; D is unclear. The CDR3 length is 11 residues. V was shortened by 6 bases and J by 7 bases, with 9 bases between the two germline ends. Germline V CDR1 and CDR2: ENHRY, SYGVKD. CDR3 sequence (DNA): TGTGCCATCAGGGGAGAGGTTGGCTACACCTTC. Its protein is CAIRGEVGYTF.

The gene calls are TRBV19 and TRBJ1-1, with D possibly TRBD1 on 6 matching bases. Germline V gives CDR1 LNHDA, CDR2 SQIVND (reference sequence). The V gene lost 8 bases and the J gene lost 3 bases, with 16 bases spanning the gap. The CDR3 sequence is 14 residues long. CDR3 in amino acids: CASRGGAEYTEAFF. DNA of the CDR3: TGTGCCAGTCGGGGGGGGGCGGAGTACACTGAAGCTTTCTTT.

V and J are TRBV2 and TRBJ2-1; possible D gene TRBD1, 6 bases. CDR1 and CDR2 from the germline V gene are SNHLY and FYNNEI. Trimming took 7 bases from V and 8 from J, leaving 12 bases between them. This CDR3 is 12 amino acids long. CDR3 loop: CASTTRGDEQFF. CDR3 sequence (DNA): TGTGCCAGCACAACCAGGGGCGATGAGCAGTTCTTC.

The chain recombines TRBV9 with TRBJ2-5; 10 nucleotides line up with TRBD2. The germline V gene encodes CDR1 SGDLS and CDR2 YYNGEE. The length of the CDR3 is 16 residues. V shed 4 bases, J shed 4 bases, and the junction held 10 bases outside the gene matches. The CDR3 loop is CASSPRQRGGRETQYF. CDR3 bases: TGTGCCAGCAGCCCCCGCCAGCGGGGGGGCCGAGAGACCCAGTACTTC.

The chain recombines TRBV4-3 with TRBJ1-6; 7 bases map to TRBD1. Germline V CDR1 and CDR2: LGHNA, YSLEER. The CDR3 covers 16 residues. V gave up 2 bases and J gave up 7 bases; unmatched junction bases: 8. The CDR3 region has the DNA TGCGCCAGCAGCCAAATGTTGGGGACAGTCAATTCACCCCTCCACTTT. It encodes CASSQMLGTVNSPLHF.

In this sample, this clone turned up a few times. The chain joins TRBV5-1 to TRBJ1-1; a weak D match, TRBD1 (5 bases). Trimming took 6 bases from V and 11 from J, leaving 14 bases between them. Looked up from germline, CDR1 is SGHRS and CDR2 is YFSETQ. This CDR3 comprises 11 residues. The chain's CDR3 is CASTQGLEAFF. CDR3 sequence (DNA): TGCGCCAGCACTCAGGGTCTGGAGGCTTTCTTT.

A note on this clone: The identical CDR3 is also encoded by other nucleotide sequences in the sample. The V gene is TRBV16, the J gene TRBJ2-7; no definite D call. Trimming pared 4 bases from V and 1 base from J, leaving 2 bases between. The CDR3 length is 11 residues. Germline V gene lookup returns CDR1 KGHSY and CDR2 FQNENV. CDR3 protein: CASSPSYEQYF. Here the CDR3 DNA reads TGTGCCAGCAGCCCATCCTACGAGCAGTACTTC.

The rearrangement joins TRBV7-8 to TRBJ2-5; 9 bases are shared with TRBD2. CDR1 SGHVS and CDR2 FQNEAQ come from the germline V gene. With V trimmed by 3 bases and J by 4 bases, 9 bases remained unmatched. The CDR3 covers 16 residues. CDR3: CASSLAGGGASETQYF. The CDR3 region has the DNA TGTGCCAGCAGCTTGGCGGGCGGGGGGGCCTCAGAGACCCAGTACTTC.

The chain joins TRBV2 to TRBJ2-4; possible D gene TRBD1, 5 bases. Trimming removed 4 bases from V and 1 base from J, with 11 bases in between. Germline values: CDR1 SNHLY, CDR2 FYNNEI. There are 15 residues in the CDR3. CDR3 nucleotide sequence: TGTGCCAGCAGTGTTTCAGGGTCTGCCAAAAACATTCAGTACTTC. Its translation: CASSVSGSAKNIQYF.

The chain carries TRBV7-8 and TRBJ1-2; no firm D call. Germline V gene lookup returns CDR1 SGHVS and CDR2 FQNEAQ. V lost 1 base and J lost 4, with 13 bases in between. The CDR3 spans 15 residues. The CDR3 sequence: CASSLEVRGPYGYTF. The DNA of the CDR3 is TGTGCCAGCAGCTTAGAGGTCCGCGGGCCCTATGGCTACACCTTC.

This clone was found a few times. V is TRBV11-2 and J is TRBJ2-3; a possible D gene is TRBD1 (6 bases). Germline V lookup: CDR1 SGHAT, CDR2 FQNNGV. V was shortened by 8 bases and J by 2 bases, with 14 bases between the two germline ends. The CDR3 runs 14 residues. The CDR3 sequence is CASHDRIITDTQYF. CDR3 coding DNA: TGTGCCAGCCACGACAGGATTATCACAGATACGCAGTATTTT.

The rearrangement links TRBV28 to TRBJ2-1; D is uncertain. Per the germline V gene, CDR1 is MDHEN and CDR2 is SYDVKM. The V and J ends lost 1 base and 7 bases respectively, with 8 bases between them. The CDR3 is 13 amino acids. CDR3 in DNA: TGTGCCAGCAGTTTATCCCGAGGTAATGAGCAGTTCTTC. This sequence encodes CASSLSRGNEQFF.

The V call is TRBV9, the J call TRBJ1-1; perhaps TRBD1 as D (5 bases). CDR3 size: 14 residues. V gave up 4 bases and J gave up 3 bases, with 13 bases separating them. CDR1 is SGDLS, CDR2 YYNGEE, per germline. CDR3 sequence: CASSSPGGDTEAFF. CDR3 coding DNA: TGTGCCAGCAGCTCACCCGGGGGGGACACTGAAGCTTTCTTT. Variable domain in full (rest from reference TRBV9 and TRBJ1-1): DSGVTQTPKHLITATGQRVTLRCSPRSGDLSVYWYQQSLDQGLQFLIQYYNGEERAKGNILERFSAQQFPDLHSELNLSSLELGDSALYFCASSSPGGDTEAFFGQGTRLTVV.

V gene TRBV5-1 combines with J gene TRBJ2-5, with D perhaps matching TRBD2 (6 bases). Germline CDR1 SGHRS, CDR2 YFSETQ. Between the trimmed V and J ends, which lost 0 bases and 5 bases, there was a span of 11 bases. The CDR3 spans 14 residues. In nucleotides, the CDR3 is TGCGCCAGCAGCTTGGGGGCTAGCGAGGAGACCCAGTACTTC. It yields the protein CASSLGASEETQYF.

The chain couples TRBV12-2 to TRBJ2-1; TRBD2 is the table's D call and was not checked against the DNA. TRBV12-2 is a pseudogene segment. The CDR3 contains 17 residues. The CDR3 sequence: CASRLVLAGGEGNEQFF. Here the CDR3 DNA reads TGTGCAAGTCGCTTAGTGCTAGCGGGGGGGGAAGGAAATGAGCAGTTCTTC.

The chain has TRBV29-1 and TRBJ2-7, with D unclear. V dropped 1 base and J dropped 7 bases, with 11 bases sitting between them. The CDR3 extends over 12 amino acids. The V gene's germline CDR1 is SQVTM and CDR2 ANQGSEA. In DNA, the CDR3 is TGCAGCGTTGAAGCGCAGGTCGCGGAGCAGTACTTC. Amino acids: CSVEAQVAEQYF.

This CDR3 reads CASGGRNYGYTF. The CDR3 DNA reads as TGTGCCAGTGGTGGCAGGAACTATGGCTACACCTTC. The rearrangement links TRBV19 to TRBJ1-2; D uncertain. V lost 8 bases, J lost 2 bases, and 9 bases lay in between. This CDR3 region has 12 residues. Germline CDR1 is LNHDA and CDR2 is SQIVND (reference sequence).

This clone was observed a few times. The chain carries TRBV7-2 and TRBJ1-6; 10 nucleotides match TRBD1. Per the germline V gene, CDR1 is SGHTA and CDR2 is FQGNSA. V was clipped by 5 bases and J by 6 bases; unmatched bases: 4. The CDR3 is 15 amino acids. The CDR3 DNA reads TGTGCCAGCAGCCCGACAGGGGGCTTTAATTCACCCCTCCACTTT. This gives the protein CASSPTGGFNSPLHF.

This sequence joins TRBV19 and TRBJ1-2; 7 nucleotides align to TRBD1. The CDR3 runs to 17 residues. Trimming at V came to 4 bases and at J to 2 bases, leaving 13 bases not matched to a gene. Germline CDR1 and CDR2: LNHDA and SQIVND (reference sequence). The CDR3 DNA reads TGTGCCAGTAGTACGCCCAGAGACAGGGATATAAACTATGGCTACACCTTC. Translating gives CASSTPRDRDINYGYTF.

The rearrangement joins TRBV7-2 to TRBJ1-5; TRBD1 might be the D (5 bases). Trimming shortened V by 0 bases and J by 2 bases, and 11 bases separated the two germline ends. The CDR3 is 16 amino acids. Looked up from germline, CDR1 is SGHTA and CDR2 is FQGNSA. The DNA for the CDR3 is TGTGCCAGCAGCTTAGCGCCCCTAGGGGGCAATCAGCCCCAGCATTTT. As protein: CASSLAPLGGNQPQHF.

The chain combines TRBV11-2 with TRBJ1-1; the match to TRBD1 covers 7 bases. Germline CDR1 and CDR2: SGHAT and FQNNGV. The CDR3 consists of 14 residues. Germline trimming cut 4 bases from V and 5 bases from J; bases unmatched to any gene: 7. CDR3 protein: CASSSRQGWTEAFF. The CDR3 DNA sequence: TGTGCCAGCAGCTCCAGACAGGGCTGGACTGAAGCTTTCTTT.

The chain is built from TRBV19 and TRBJ1-6; 9 nucleotides agree with TRBD1. The ends lost 8 bases at V and 7 bases at J; junction bases unmatched: 12. The CDR3 totals 16 residues. From germline, CDR1 is LNHDA and CDR2 SQIVND (reference sequence). CDR3 DNA: TGTGCCAGTTTGCCCGGGACAGGGTTTCGGAATTCACCCCTCCACTTT. It codes for CASLPGTGFRNSPLHF.